A single sample gave rise to the 15 T cell receptor beta chains below, sequenced in a study of blood T cell repertoires in COVID-19. The protocol was immunoSEQ multiplex PCR, while the TCRdb copy is restricted to in-frame clones and leaves out a portion. This sample has about 290,000 clones; approximately 88% occur once, and the top ten carry 1.5% to 2%. The sequencing input was PBMCs or T cells enriched from blood (not recorded which). The receptors derive from a woman aged 40 to 50 who had recovered from COVID-19.

The chain combines TRBV4-3 with TRBJ1-1; 7 bases align to TRBD1. V trimming: 0 bases; J trimming: 4 bases; junction bases outside the gene matches: 5. Looked up from germline, CDR1 is LGHNA and CDR2 is YSLEER. The CDR3 has 15 amino acids. This chain's CDR3 is CASSQDPTGTTEAFF. CDR3 nucleotide sequence: TGCGCCAGCAGCCAAGACCCGACAGGGACCACTGAAGCTTTCTTT.

The CDR3 bases are TGCGCCAGCAGCCAAGTGAGCGGAACTACCTACGAGCAGTACTTC. It codes for CASSQVSGTTYEQYF. The chain has TRBV4-1 and TRBJ2-7; TRBD2 is a possible D gene (5 bases). This CDR3 comprises 15 residues. Trimming removed 1 base at V and 2 bases at J, with 12 bases between. Looked up from germline, CDR1 is MGHRA and CDR2 is YSYEKL.

The V call is TRBV19, the J call TRBJ2-7; D ambiguous. The V end was cut by 6 bases, the J end by 0 bases, with 6 bases between. Germline values: CDR1 LNHDA, CDR2 SQIVND (reference sequence). The CDR3 sequence is 12 residues long. DNA of the CDR3: TGTGCCAGTAGGAGAATCTCCTACGAGCAGTACTTC. Amino acid sequence: CASRRISYEQYF.

The genes are TRBV7-2 and TRBJ1-1; 7 positions agree with TRBD1. This CDR3 contains 15 residues. Germline V lookup: CDR1 SGHTA, CDR2 FQGNSA. Trimming at V came to 5 bases and at J to 3 bases, leaving 9 bases not matched to a gene. CDR3 DNA: TGTGCCAGCAGCCCGAGACAGGGATGGGACACTGAAGCTTTCTTT. It codes for CASSPRQGWDTEAFF.

The V and J genes are TRBV3-1 (or the pseudogene TRBV3-2) and TRBJ1-1; 9 nucleotides match TRBD1. V shed 4 bases, J shed 1 base, and the junction held 1 base outside the gene matches. This CDR3 contains 14 residues. In germline, CDR1 is LGHDT, CDR2 YNNKEL (reference sequence). CDR3 sequence: CASSRGQGNTEAFF. For the CDR3, the DNA is TGTGCCAGCAGCCGGGGACAGGGGAACACTGAAGCTTTCTTT.

J is TRBJ2-1 and V is TRBV2; maybe TRBD2 (5 bases). This CDR3 spans 15 amino acids. CDR1 and CDR2 (germline): SNHLY, FYNNEI. V was trimmed by 6 bases and J by 0 bases, leaving 12 bases between them. Here the CDR3 DNA reads TGTGCCAGCAGCGCTACTAGAATCTCCTACAATGAGCAGTTCTTC. Translating gives CASSATRISYNEQFF.

The rearrangement joins TRBV2 to TRBJ1-1; 7 bases fit TRBD1. CDR1 SNHLY and CDR2 FYNNEI come from the germline V gene. There are 12 residues in the CDR3. V dropped 7 bases and J dropped 12; count of bases not matched to a gene: 11. CDR3 amino acids: CASTNRGTMSFF. The CDR3 coding sequence is TGTGCCAGCACAAACAGGGGTACTATGTCTTTCTTT.

The chain has TRBV27 and TRBJ1-1; perhaps TRBD1 as D (5 bases). Trimming pared 3 bases from V and 3 bases from J, leaving 14 bases between. The V gene's germline CDR1 is MNHEY and CDR2 SMNVEV (reference sequence). The CDR3 contains 15 residues. CDR3 in amino acids: CASSFGSGRDTEAFF. The CDR3 DNA is TGTGCCAGCAGTTTCGGGTCTGGCAGGGACACTGAAGCTTTCTTT.

This chain uses TRBV27 with TRBJ1-2; the D gene is possibly TRBD1 (5 bases). V lost 5 bases, J lost 6 bases, and 10 bases lay in between. Germline CDR1 is MNHEY and CDR2 is SMNVEV (reference sequence). The CDR3 runs 12 residues. The CDR3 DNA reads as TGTGCCAGCAGTCATCAGGGCGATGGCTACACCTTC. Translation: CASSHQGDGYTF.

This clone has more than one count but fewer than ten. The CDR3 region has the DNA TGTGCCAGCAGTTACCCCCGACAGTTGAACACTGAAGCTTTCTTT. This gives the protein CASSYPRQLNTEAFF. This rearrangement joins TRBV6-2 or TRBV6-3 to TRBJ1-1; D possibly corresponds to TRBD1 (5 bases). Trimming took off 2 bases at V and 0 bases at J, with 10 bases between the two ends. The V gene's germline CDR1 is MNHEY and CDR2 SVGEGT. The CDR3 sequence is 15 residues long.

This chain uses TRBV5-6 with TRBJ2-7; TRBD1 aligns across 9 bases. Per germline, CDR1 SGHDT and CDR2 YYEEEE. Trimming removed 2 bases from V and 6 bases from J; junction bases left unmatched: 9. CDR3 length: 15 amino acids. The CDR3 DNA follows: TGTGCCAGCAGCTTTAACCGACAGGGGGGGCTCGAGCAGTACTTC. Protein: CASSFNRQGGLEQYF.

V gene TRBV27 combines with J gene TRBJ1-3; 8 bases are a match to TRBD1. Trimming at V came to 7 bases and at J to 11 bases, leaving 10 bases not matched to a gene. Germline V gene data show CDR1 as MNHEY and CDR2 as SMNVEV (reference sequence). The CDR3 spans 13 residues. As DNA, the CDR3 is TGTGCCAGCAAGAAACAGGGGGGAAAAGCCATATATTTT. Its protein is CASKKQGGKAIYF.

This sequence joins TRBV5-1 and TRBJ2-2; TRBD2 might be the D (5 bases). The CDR3 is 18 residues long. Per germline, CDR1 SGHRS and CDR2 YFSETQ. Trimming stripped 4 bases from V and 2 bases from J, with 21 bases between. For the CDR3, the DNA is TGCGCCAGCAGCCGCACTCTTCTAGCCGGGTCCAACACCGGGGAGCTGTTTTTT. Encoded protein: CASSRTLLAGSNTGELFF. The complete variable domain, with remaining parts taken from reference TRBV5-1 and TRBJ2-2, reads KAGVTQTPRYLIKTRGQQVTLSCSPISGHRSVSWYQQTPGQGLQFLFEYFSETQRNKGNFPGRFSGRQFSNSRSEMNVSTLELGDSALYLCASSRTLLAGSNTGELFFGEGSRLTVL.

Concerning this clone itself: One end of the junction does not line up with germline, which may come from a read error. This rearrangement joins TRBV7-7 to TRBJ2-3; the D gene is possibly TRBD2 (5 bases). The CDR3 is 13 residues long. Looked up from germline, CDR1 is SSHAT and CDR2 is FNYEAQ (reference sequence). CDR3 in amino acids: CASSWTSTDTQYF. The CDR3, as DNA: TGTGCTAGCAGCTGGACTTCCACAGATACGCAGTATTTT. The full variable domain, its missing parts supplied by reference TRBV7-7 and TRBJ2-3, is GAGVSQSPRYKVTKRGQDVTLRCDPISSHATLYWYQQALGQGPEFLTYFNYEAQPDKSGLPSDRFSAERPEGSISTLTIQRTEQRDSAMYRCASSWTSTDTQYFGPGTRLTVL.

The gene calls are TRBV19 and TRBJ1-6; TRBD1 is a possible D gene (5 bases). The V end lost 5 bases, the J end lost 0 bases, and 11 bases lay between the germline ends. The germline V gene encodes CDR1 LNHDA and CDR2 SQIVND (reference sequence). The CDR3 extends over 16 amino acids. This CDR3 is CASSSYRSSYNSPLHF. Written as DNA, the CDR3 is TGTGCCAGTAGTTCGTACAGGAGCTCCTATAATTCACCCCTCCACTTT. Full variable domain (missing parts from reference TRBV19 and TRBJ1-6): DGGITQSPKYLFRKEGQNVTLSCEQNLNHDAMYWYRQDPGQGLRLIYYSQIVNDFQKGDIAEGYSVSREKKESFPLTVTSAQKNPTAFYLCASSSYRSSYNSPLHFGNGTRLTVT.